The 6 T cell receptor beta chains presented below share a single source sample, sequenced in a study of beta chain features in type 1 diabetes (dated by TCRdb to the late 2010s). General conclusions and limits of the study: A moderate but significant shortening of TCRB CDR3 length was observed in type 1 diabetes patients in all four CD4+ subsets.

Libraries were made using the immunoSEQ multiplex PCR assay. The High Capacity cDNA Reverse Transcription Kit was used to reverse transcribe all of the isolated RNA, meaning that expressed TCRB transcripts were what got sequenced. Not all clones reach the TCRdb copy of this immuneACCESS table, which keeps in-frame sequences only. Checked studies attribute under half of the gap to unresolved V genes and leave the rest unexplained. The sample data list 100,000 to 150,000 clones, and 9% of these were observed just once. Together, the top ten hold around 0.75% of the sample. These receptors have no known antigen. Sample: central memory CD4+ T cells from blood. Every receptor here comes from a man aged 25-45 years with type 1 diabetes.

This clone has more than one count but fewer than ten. The CDR3 nucleotides are TGTGCCAGCAGTTTAAGTGTCCCTGAGGTACCCCAGCATTTT. This gives the protein CASSLSVPEVPQHF. The genes are TRBV28 and TRBJ1-5, with unresolved D. The CDR3 sequence is 14 residues long. V lost 2 bases and J 10 bases, leaving 15 bases between the germline ends. The V gene's germline CDR1 is MDHEN and CDR2 SYDVKM.

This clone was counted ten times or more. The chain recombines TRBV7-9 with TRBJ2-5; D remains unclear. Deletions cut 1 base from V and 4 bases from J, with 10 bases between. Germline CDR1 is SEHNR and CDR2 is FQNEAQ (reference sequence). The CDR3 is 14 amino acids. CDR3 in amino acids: CASSLDPGPETQYF. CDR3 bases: TGTGCCAGCAGCTTAGACCCGGGTCCAGAGACCCAGTACTTC. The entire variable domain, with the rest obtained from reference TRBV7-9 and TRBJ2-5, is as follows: DTGVSQNPRHKITKRGQNVTFRCDPISEHNRLYWYRQTLGQGPEFLTYFQNEAQLEKSRLLSDRFSAERPKGSFSTLEIQRTEQGDSAMYLCASSLDPGPETQYFGPGTRLLVL.

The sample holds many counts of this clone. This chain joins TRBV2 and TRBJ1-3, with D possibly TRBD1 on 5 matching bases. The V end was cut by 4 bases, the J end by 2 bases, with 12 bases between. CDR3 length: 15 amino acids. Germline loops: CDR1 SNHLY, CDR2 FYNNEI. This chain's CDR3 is CASSAQGSPGNTIYF. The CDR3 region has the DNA TGTGCCAGCAGTGCCCAGGGTAGCCCTGGAAACACCATATATTTT.

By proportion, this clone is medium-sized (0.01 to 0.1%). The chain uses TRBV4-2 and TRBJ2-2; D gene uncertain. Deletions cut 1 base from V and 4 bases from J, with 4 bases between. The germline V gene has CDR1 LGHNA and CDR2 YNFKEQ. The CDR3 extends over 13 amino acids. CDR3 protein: CASSQVSTGELFF. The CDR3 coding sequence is TGTGCCAGCAGCCAAGTCAGCACCGGGGAGCTGTTTTTT.

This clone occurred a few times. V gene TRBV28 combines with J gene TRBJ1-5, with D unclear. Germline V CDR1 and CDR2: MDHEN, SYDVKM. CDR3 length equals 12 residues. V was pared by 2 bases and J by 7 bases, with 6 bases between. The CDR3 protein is CASSLARQPQHF. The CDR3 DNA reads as TGTGCCAGCAGTTTAGCACGGCAGCCCCAGCATTTT.

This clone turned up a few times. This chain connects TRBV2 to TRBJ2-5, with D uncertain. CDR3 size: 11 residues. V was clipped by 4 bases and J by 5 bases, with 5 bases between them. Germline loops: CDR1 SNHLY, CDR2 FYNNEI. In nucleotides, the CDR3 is TGTGCCAGCAGTGCACAGGAGACCCAGTACTTC. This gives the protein CASSAQETQYF.